This T cell receptor beta chain was captured by sequencing in a study of OX40 agonist ivuxolimab in advanced cancers. Background on the study: As their treatment, patients were administered ivuxolimab, an agonistic anti-OX40 (CD134) antibody. Patients were treated with intravenous ivuxolimab, dosed at 0.01 to 10 mg/kg and infused every 2 weeks. General study results and limits: Clonal expansion from baseline to week 6 occurred in both CD4+ and CD8+ T cells. CD8+ T cells averaged more expanded clones than CD4+.

CDR1 is SGDLS, CDR2 YYNGEE, per germline. The J segment lost 7 bases and the V segment lost 0 bases, leaving 12 bases of the junction unmatched. The CDR3 runs 16 residues. As for this clone: Its antigen remains unknown.

Sequencing was performed with immunoSEQ multiplex PCR; in TCRdb, only in-frame clones are kept and a portion is missing. The table shows about 83,000 clones, with about 85% occurring only once. The J gene is TRBJ1-2, the V gene TRBV9, with TRBD1 identical over 7 bases. The source of this sequence is an adult with an advanced solid tumor such as melanoma, head and neck, liver or kidney cancer. Source: CD4+ or CD8+ T cells sorted from blood, taken in a trial of the OX40 agonist ivuxolimab. In DNA, the CDR3 is TGTGCCAGCAGCGTAGCTACTGACAGGGTCTTCGGTGGCTACACCTTC. This translates into CASSVATDRVFGGYTF. Full variable domain (outside the CDR3, taken from reference TRBV9 and TRBJ1-2): DSGVTQTPKHLITATGQRVTLRCSPRSGDLSVYWYQQSLDQGLQFLIQYYNGEERAKGNILERFSAQQFPDLHSELNLSSLELGDSALYFCASSVATDRVFGGYTFGSGTRLTVV.